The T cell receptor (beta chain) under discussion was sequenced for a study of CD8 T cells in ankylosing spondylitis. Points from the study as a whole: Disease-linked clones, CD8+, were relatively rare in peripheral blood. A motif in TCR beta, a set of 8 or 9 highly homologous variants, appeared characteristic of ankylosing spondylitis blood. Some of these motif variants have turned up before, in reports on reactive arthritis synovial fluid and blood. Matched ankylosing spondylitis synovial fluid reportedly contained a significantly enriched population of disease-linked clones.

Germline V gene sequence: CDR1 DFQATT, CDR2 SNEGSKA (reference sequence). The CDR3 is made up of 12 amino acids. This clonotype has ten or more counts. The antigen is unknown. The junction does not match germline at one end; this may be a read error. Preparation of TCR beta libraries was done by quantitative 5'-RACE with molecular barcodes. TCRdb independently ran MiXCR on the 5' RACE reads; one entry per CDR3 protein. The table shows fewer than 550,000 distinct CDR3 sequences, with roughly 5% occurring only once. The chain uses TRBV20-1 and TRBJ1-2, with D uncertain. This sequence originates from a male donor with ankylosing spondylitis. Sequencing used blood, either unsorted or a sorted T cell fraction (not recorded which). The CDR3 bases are TGCAGTGCCAGCGGGCTCGTGGACCGGAGAGCCTTC. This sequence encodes CSASGLVDRRAF.